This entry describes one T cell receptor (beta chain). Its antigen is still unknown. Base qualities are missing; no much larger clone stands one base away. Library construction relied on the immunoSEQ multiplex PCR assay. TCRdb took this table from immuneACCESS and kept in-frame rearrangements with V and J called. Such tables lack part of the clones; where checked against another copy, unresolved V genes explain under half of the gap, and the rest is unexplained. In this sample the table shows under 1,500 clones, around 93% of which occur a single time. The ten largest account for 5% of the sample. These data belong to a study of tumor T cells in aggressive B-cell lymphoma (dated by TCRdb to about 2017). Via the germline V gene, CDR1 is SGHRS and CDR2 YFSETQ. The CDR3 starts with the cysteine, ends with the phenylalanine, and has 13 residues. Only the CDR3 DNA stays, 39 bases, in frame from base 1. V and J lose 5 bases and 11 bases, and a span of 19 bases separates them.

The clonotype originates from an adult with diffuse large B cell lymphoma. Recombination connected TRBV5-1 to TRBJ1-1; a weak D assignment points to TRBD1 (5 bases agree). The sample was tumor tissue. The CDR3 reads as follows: CASRRGEGWLAFF. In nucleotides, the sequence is TGCGCCAGCAGGCGGGGGGAGGGGTGGCTTGCTTTCTTT.